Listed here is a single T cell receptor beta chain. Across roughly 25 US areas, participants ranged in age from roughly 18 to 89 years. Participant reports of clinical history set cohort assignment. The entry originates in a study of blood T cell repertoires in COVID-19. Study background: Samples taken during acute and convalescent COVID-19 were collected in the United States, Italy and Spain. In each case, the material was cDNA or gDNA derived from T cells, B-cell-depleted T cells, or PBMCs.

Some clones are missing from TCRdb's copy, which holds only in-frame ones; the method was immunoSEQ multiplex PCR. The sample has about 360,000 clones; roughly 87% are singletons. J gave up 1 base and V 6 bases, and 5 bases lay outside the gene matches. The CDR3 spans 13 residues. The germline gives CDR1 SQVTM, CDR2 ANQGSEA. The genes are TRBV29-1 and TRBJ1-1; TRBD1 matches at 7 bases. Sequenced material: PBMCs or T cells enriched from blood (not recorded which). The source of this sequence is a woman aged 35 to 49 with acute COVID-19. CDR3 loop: CSVAGQKNTEAFF. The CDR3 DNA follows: TGCAGCGTCGCGGGACAGAAGAACACTGAAGCTTTCTTT. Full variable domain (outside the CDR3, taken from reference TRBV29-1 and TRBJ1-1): SAVISQKPSRDICQRGTSLTIQCQVDSQVTMMFWYRQQPGQSLTLIATANQGSEATYESGFVIDKFPISRPNLTFSTLTVSNMSPEDSSIYLCSVAGQKNTEAFFGQGTRLTVV.